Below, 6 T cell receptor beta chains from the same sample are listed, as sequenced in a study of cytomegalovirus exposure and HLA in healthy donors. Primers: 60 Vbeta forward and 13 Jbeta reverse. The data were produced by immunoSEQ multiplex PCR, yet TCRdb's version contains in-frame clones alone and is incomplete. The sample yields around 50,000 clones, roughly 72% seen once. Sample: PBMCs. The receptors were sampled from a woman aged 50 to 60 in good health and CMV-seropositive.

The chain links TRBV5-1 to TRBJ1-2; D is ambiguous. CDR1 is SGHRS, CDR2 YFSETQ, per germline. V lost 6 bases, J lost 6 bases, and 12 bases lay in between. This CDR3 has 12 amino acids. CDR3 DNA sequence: TGCGCCAGCACCGGAGGGTCGCATGGCTACACCTTC. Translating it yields CASTGGSHGYTF. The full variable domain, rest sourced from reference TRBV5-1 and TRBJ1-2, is KAGVTQTPRYLIKTRGQQVTLSCSPISGHRSVSWYQQTPGQGLQFLFEYFSETQRNKGNFPGRFSGRQFSNSRSEMNVSTLELGDSALYLCASTGGSHGYTFGSGTRLTVV.

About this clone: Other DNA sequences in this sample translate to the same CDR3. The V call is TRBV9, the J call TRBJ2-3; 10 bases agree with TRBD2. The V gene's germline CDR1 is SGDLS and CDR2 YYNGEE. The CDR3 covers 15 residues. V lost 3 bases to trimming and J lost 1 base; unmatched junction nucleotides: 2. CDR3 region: CASSAGTSGTDTQYF. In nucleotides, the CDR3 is TGTGCCAGCAGCGCCGGGACTAGCGGCACAGATACGCAGTATTTT.

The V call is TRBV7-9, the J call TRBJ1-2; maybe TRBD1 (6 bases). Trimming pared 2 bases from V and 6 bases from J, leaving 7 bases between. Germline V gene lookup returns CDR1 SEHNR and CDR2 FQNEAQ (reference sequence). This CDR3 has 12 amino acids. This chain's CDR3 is CASSLQGNGYTF. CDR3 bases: TGTGCCAGCAGCTTACAGGGGAATGGCTACACCTTC.

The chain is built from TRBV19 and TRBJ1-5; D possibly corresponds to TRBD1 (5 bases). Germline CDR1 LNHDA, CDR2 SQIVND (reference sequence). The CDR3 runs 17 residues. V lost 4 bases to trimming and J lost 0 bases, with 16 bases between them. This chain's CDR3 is CASSKGTAGYSNQPQHF. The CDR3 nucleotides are TGTGCCAGTAGTAAGGGGACCGCGGGATATAGCAATCAGCCCCAGCATTTT.

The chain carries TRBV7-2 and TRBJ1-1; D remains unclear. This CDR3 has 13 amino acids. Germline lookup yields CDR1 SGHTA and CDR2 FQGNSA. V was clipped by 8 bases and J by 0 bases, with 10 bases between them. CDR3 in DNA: TGTGCCAGCTACACGGGAGTGAACACTGAAGCTTTCTTT. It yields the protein CASYTGVNTEAFF.

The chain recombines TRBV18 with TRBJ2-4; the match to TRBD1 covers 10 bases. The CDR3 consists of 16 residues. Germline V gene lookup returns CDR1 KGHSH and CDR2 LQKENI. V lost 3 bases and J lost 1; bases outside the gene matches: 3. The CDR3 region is CASSPGQGLAKNIQYF. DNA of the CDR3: TGTGCCAGCTCACCGGGACAGGGGCTTGCCAAAAACATTCAGTACTTC.